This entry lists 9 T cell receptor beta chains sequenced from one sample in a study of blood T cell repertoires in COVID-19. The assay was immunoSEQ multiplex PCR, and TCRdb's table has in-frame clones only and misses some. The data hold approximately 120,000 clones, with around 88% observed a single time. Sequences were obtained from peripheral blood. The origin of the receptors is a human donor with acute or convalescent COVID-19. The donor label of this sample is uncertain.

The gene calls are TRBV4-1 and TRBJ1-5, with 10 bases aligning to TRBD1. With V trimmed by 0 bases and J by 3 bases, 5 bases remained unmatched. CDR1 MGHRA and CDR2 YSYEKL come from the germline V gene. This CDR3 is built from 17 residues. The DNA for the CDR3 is TGCGCCAGCAGCCAAGATCGGGGACAGGGGATCAATCAGCCCCAGCATTTT. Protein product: CASSQDRGQGINQPQHF.

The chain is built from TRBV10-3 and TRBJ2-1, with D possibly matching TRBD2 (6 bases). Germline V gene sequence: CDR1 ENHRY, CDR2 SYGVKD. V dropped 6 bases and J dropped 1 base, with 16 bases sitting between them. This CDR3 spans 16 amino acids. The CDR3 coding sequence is TGTGCCATCAGGAATAAGGGCGGGAATTCCTACAATGAGCAGTTCTTC. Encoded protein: CAIRNKGGNSYNEQFF.

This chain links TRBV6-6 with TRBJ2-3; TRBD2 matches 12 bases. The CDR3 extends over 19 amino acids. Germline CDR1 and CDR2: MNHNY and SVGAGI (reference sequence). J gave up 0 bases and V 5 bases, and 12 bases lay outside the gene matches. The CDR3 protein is CASSPLAGGPGASTDTQYF. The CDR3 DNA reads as TGTGCCAGCAGTCCTCTAGCGGGAGGGCCCGGGGCTAGCACAGATACGCAGTATTTT.

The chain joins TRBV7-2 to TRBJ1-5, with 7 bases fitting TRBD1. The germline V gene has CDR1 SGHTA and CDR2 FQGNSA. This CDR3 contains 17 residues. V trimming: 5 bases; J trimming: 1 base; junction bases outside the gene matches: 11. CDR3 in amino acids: CASSRRWEQGSNQPQHF. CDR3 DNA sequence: TGTGCCAGCAGCCGGAGGTGGGAACAGGGGAGCAATCAGCCCCAGCATTTT.

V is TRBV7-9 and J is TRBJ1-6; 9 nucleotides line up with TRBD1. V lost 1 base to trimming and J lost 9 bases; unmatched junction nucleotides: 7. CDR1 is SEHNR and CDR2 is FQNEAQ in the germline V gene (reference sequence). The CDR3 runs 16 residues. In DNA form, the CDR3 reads TGTGCCAGCAGCTTAGTATGGGGACAGGGCGGTTCACCCCTCCACTTT. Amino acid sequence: CASSLVWGQGGSPLHF.

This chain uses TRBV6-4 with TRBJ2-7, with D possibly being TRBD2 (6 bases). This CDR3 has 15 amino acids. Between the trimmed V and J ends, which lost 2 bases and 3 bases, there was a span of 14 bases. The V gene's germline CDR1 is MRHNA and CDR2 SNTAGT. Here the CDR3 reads CASSDPRTTGYEQYF. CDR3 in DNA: TGTGCCAGCAGTGACCCTCGGACTACGGGCTACGAGCAGTACTTC.

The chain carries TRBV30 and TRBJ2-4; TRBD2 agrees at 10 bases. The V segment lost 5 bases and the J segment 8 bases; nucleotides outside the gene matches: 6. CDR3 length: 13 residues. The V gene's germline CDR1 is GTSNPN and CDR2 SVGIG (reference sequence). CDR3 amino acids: CAWAQAGGDIQYF. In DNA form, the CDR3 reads TGTGCCTGGGCCCAAGCGGGGGGGGACATTCAGTACTTC.

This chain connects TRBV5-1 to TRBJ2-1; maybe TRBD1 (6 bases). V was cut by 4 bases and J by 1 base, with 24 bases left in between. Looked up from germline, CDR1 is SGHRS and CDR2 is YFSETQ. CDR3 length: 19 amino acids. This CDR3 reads CASSPLGGQNHGSYNEQFF. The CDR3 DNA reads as TGCGCCAGCAGCCCACTTGGGGGACAAAACCATGGATCCTACAATGAGCAGTTCTTC. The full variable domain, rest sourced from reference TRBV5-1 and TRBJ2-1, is KAGVTQTPRYLIKTRGQQVTLSCSPISGHRSVSWYQQTPGQGLQFLFEYFSETQRNKGNFPGRFSGRQFSNSRSEMNVSTLELGDSALYLCASSPLGGQNHGSYNEQFFGPGTRLTVL.

The CDR3 loop is CASNPNRDTEAFF. CDR3 nucleotides: TGTGCCAGCAATCCCAACCGGGACACTGAAGCTTTCTTT. V and J are TRBV7-9 and TRBJ1-1; no clear D. V shed 7 bases and J shed 3 bases, with 12 bases lying between them. CDR1 and CDR2 from the germline V gene are SEHNR and FQNEAQ (reference sequence). The CDR3 has 13 residues.